The rows below give T cell receptor beta chains drawn from one sample of a study of blood T cell repertoires in COVID-19. TCRdb keeps only in-frame clones here, not all; method: immunoSEQ multiplex PCR. The top ten hold roughly a fifth of the sample, which has fewer than 200,000 clones, around 83% seen once. The sample taken for sequencing was peripheral blood. Source of these receptors: a woman aged 70-85 years who had recovered from COVID-19. Both conserved end residues are part of each CDR3. The D gene is left open where the match is weak. The size field is filled for only some rows; it gives once, few, many or a size class.

j_call | d_call | clone_size | v_call | cdr3_aa | cdr3_nt
TRBJ1-2 | - | - | TRBV6-5 | CATRQGGYTF | TGTGCCACCCGGCAGGGGGGCTACACCTTC
TRBJ1-5 | - | - | TRBV20-1 | CSASATGGGNQPQHF | TGCAGTGCTAGTGCCACGGGGGGGGGCAATCAGCCCCAGCATTTT
TRBJ2-7 | - | - | TRBV15 | CATSNGRGLHPEQYF | TGTGCCACCAGCAATGGGCGGGGCCTACACCCCGAGCAGTACTTC
TRBJ1-4 | TRBD1 | - | TRBV5-4 | CASSFDRGIEKLFF | TGTGCCAGCAGCTTCGACAGGGGGATCGAAAAACTGTTTTTT
TRBJ1-4 | - | - | TRBV5-1 | CASSLGGGPNEKLFF | TGCGCCAGCAGCTTGGGTGGGGGCCCTAATGAAAAACTGTTTTTT
TRBJ1-2 | - | once | TRBV9 | CASSPTGFPNYGYTF | TGTGCCAGCAGCCCAACAGGGTTTCCTAACTATGGCTACACCTTC
TRBJ2-7 | TRBD2 | - | TRBV18 | CASSLLAGGTWEQYF | TGTGCCAGCTCCCTCCTAGCGGGGGGGACTTGGGAGCAGTACTTC
TRBJ1-1 | - | - | TRBV28 | CASSPPGLVDTEAFF | TGTGCCAGCAGTCCCCCGGGATTGGTGGACACTGAAGCTTTCTTT
TRBJ2-3 | TRBD1 | - | TRBV7-7 | CASSPRQGGTDTQYF | TGTGCCAGCAGCCCAAGACAGGGGGGAACAGATACGCAGTATTTT
TRBJ2-3 | - | - | TRBV11-2 | CASSLAGGGGTDTQYF | TGTGCCAGCAGCTTAGCTGGGGGGGGCGGCACAGATACGCAGTATTTT
TRBJ1-3 | - | - | TRBV11-2 | CASSLEVWGGPSGNTIYF | TGTGCCAGCAGCTTAGAAGTATGGGGGGGTCCCTCTGGAAACACCATATATTTT
TRBJ1-2 | - | once | TRBV10-2 | CASSESGSRYGYTF | TGCGCCAGCAGTGAGTCGGGCAGCCGCTATGGCTACACCTTC
TRBJ1-2 | - | - | TRBV29-1 | CSVPYRVNYGYTF | TGCAGCGTCCCGTACAGGGTTAACTATGGCTACACCTTC
TRBJ1-3 | TRBD1 | - | TRBV28 | CASRPTGGGGNTIYF | TGTGCCAGCAGACCCACAGGGGGTGGTGGAAACACCATATATTTT
TRBJ1-5 | - | - | TRBV19 | CASSTPRSNQPQHF | TGTGCCAGTAGTACCCCCCGTAGCAATCAGCCCCAGCATTTT
TRBJ1-5 | - | - | TRBV27 | CASSWAWGQNQPQHF | TGTGCCAGCAGTTGGGCCTGGGGCCAAAATCAGCCCCAGCATTTT
TRBJ2-7 | - | - | TRBV27 | CASSPRGFIYEQYF | TGTGCCAGCAGTCCCCGAGGGTTCATCTACGAGCAGTACTTC
TRBJ2-1 | - | - | TRBV30 | CAWSGGTGGDFYEQFF | TGTGCCTGGAGTGGGGGGACCGGAGGGGACTTCTATGAGCAGTTCTTC
TRBJ2-7 | TRBD1 | - | TRBV9 | CASSAGQGNDEQYF | TGTGCCAGCAGCGCCGGACAGGGAAATGACGAGCAGTACTTC
TRBJ1-5 | - | - | TRBV5-5 | CASSLDRLNQPQHF | TGTGCCAGCAGCTTGGACAGACTAAATCAGCCCCAGCATTTT
TRBJ2-5 | TRBD1 | - | TRBV15 | CATSRARGQGAGTQYF | TGTGCCACCAGCAGAGCCCGAGGACAGGGGGCAGGGACCCAGTACTTC
TRBJ2-1 | TRBD2 | - | TRBV24-1 | CATSDFGGAGLAGNEQFF | TGTGCCACCAGTGATTTTGGGGGTGCGGGACTAGCCGGCAATGAGCAGTTCTTC
TRBJ1-1 | - | - | TRBV7-9 | CASSFPPAAEAFF | TGTGCCAGCAGCTTCCCCCCCGCGGCTGAAGCTTTCTTT
TRBJ2-1 | TRBD2 | - | TRBV3-1/TRBV3-2 | CASSQDWREGGEQFF | TGTGCCAGCAGCCAAGACTGGCGGGAGGGTGGTGAGCAGTTCTTC
TRBJ2-6 | TRBD2 | - | TRBV6-1 | CASSRGGSGANVLTF | TGTGCCAGCAGCCGGGGGGGTAGTGGGGCCAACGTCCTGACTTTC
TRBJ1-6 | - | few | TRBV27 | CASSPQGLVAPLHF | TGTGCCAGCAGTCCCCAGGGACTAGTTGCACCCCTCCACTTT
TRBJ2-3 | TRBD2 | once | TRBV10-3 | CAISDPKREKVGTDTQYF | TGTGCCATCAGTGACCCCAAGCGGGAGAAAGTAGGCACAGATACGCAGTATTTT
TRBJ2-7 | TRBD1 | - | TRBV5-1 | CASRDSPTKSYEQYF | TGCGCCAGCCGGGACAGCCCGACCAAATCCTACGAGCAGTACTTC